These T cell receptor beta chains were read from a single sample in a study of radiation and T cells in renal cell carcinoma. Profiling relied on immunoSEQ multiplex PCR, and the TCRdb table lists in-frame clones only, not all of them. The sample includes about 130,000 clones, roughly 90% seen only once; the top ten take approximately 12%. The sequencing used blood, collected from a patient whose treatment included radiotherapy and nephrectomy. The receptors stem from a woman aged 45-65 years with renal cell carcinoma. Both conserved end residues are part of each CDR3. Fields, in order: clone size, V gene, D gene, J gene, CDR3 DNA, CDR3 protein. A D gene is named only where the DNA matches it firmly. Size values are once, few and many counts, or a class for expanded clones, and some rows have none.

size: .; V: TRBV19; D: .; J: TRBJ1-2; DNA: TGTGCCAGTGCCGGGAGAGTCTATGGCTACACCTTC; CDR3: CASAGRVYGYTF
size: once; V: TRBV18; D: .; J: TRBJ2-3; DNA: TGTGCCAGCTCCCTGGGGGGACAGTTCACAGATACGCAGTATTTT; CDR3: CASSLGGQFTDTQYF
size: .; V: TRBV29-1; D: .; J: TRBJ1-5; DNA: TGCAGCGTCTGTCTGGACAGCAATCAGCCCCAGCATTTT; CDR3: CSVCLDSNQPQHF
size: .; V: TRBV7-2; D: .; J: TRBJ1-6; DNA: TGTGCCAGCAGCTTCGACAAGCTATCTTATAATTCACCCCTCCACTTT; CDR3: CASSFDKLSYNSPLHF
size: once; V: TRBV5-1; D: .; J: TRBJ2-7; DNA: TGCGCCAGCAGCTTGGGAGGGGAATCCTACGAGCAGTACTTC; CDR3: CASSLGGESYEQYF
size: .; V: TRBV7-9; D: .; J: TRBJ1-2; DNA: TGTGCCAGCAGCTATAGTGACGGGAACTATGGCTACACCTTC; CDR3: CASSYSDGNYGYTF
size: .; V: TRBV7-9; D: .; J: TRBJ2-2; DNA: TGTGCCAGCAGCTTAGGGCCGAGTCCCGGGGAGCTGTTTTTT; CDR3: CASSLGPSPGELFF
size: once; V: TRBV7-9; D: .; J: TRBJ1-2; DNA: TGTGCCAGCAGCTTATTTCATTCCCACACCTTC; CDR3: CASSLFHSHTF
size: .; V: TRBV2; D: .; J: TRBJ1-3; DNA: TGTGCCAGCAGTGGGACAAGACTCAACTCTGGAAACACCATATATTTT; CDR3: CASSGTRLNSGNTIYF
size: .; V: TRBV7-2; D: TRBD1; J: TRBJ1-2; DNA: TGTGCCAGCAGCCCCTCCGACAGGGTGACTGGCTACACCTTC; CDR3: CASSPSDRVTGYTF
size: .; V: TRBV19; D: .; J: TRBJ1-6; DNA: TGTGCCAGTCGTCCCCGGGACGGTAATTCACCCCTCCACTTT; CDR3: CASRPRDGNSPLHF
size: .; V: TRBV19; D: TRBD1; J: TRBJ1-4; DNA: TGTGCCAGTAGTATGTTACCGGGACAGGGGATAGATGAAAAACTGTTTTTT; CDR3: CASSMLPGQGIDEKLFF
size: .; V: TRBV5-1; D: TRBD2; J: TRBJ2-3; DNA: TGCGCCAGCCATCTTGGACTAGCGGGGGCGGGCACAGATACGCAGTATTTT; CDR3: CASHLGLAGAGTDTQYF
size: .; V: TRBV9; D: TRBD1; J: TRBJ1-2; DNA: TGTGCCAGCAGCGTAGAAGCAGGGGGCAGCTATGGCTACACCTTC; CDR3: CASSVEAGGSYGYTF
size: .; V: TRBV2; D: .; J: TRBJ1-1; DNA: TGTGCCAGCAGGGAACGGACGGTGAACACTGAAGCTTTCTTT; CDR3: CASRERTVNTEAFF
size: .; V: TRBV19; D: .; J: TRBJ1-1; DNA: TGTGCCAGTAGTATAGTTCGCGGTGAAGCTTTCTTT; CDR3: CASSIVRGEAFF
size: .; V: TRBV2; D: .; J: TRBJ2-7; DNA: TGTGCCAGCGACATCACCTACGAGCAGTACTTC; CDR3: CASDITYEQYF
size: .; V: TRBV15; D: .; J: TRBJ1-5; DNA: TGTGCCACCAGCAGAGATCTTATTATCAGGGCCGAACAGCCCCAGCATTTT; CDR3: CATSRDLIIRAEQPQHF
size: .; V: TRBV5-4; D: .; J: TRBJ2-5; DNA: TGTGCCAGCAGCTTGTCAGGAGTCCAAGAGACCCAGTACTTC; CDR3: CASSLSGVQETQYF
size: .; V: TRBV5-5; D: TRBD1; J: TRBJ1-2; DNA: TGTGCCAGCAGCGGGGGACAGGGAGACCTCTACACCTTC; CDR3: CASSGGQGDLYTF